Sequencing of this T cell receptor beta chain was carried out in a study of T cells after yellow fever vaccination. About this clonotype itself: Antigen specificity is unknown.

Overall study findings and caveats: Once the booster was given, most primary-vaccination clones reappeared, at more than 95% for CD4 and over 75% for CD8.

The CDR3 has 15 residues. V gave up 4 bases and J gave up 0 bases, with 11 bases separating them. Germline V gene data show CDR1 as SGHTA and CDR2 as FQGNSA. 5'RACE template switching produced TCR cDNA carrying a universal primer site and UMIs. TCRdb re-called the 5' RACE reads through MiXCR, storing one row per CDR3 protein. The sample carries some 350,000 distinct CDR3 sequences, 7.5% to 9% recorded once. This specimen consisted of PBMCs, obtained on the day of the first yellow fever vaccination. The clonotype comes from a man younger than 35 who received the YFV17D yellow fever vaccine. The chain carries TRBV7-2 and TRBJ2-3; D is possibly TRBD1 (5 bases). The DNA for the CDR3 is TGTGCCAGCAGCTCTTGGACACTAAGCACAGATACGCAGTATTTT. Translated: CASSSWTLSTDTQYF.